This is a list of T cell receptor beta chains from one sample in a study of OX40 agonist ivuxolimab in advanced cancers. TCRdb keeps only in-frame clones here, not all; method: immunoSEQ multiplex PCR. The sample yields approximately 58,000 clones, about 88% seen once. The sequenced sample was CD4+ or CD8+ T cells sorted from blood, obtained in a trial of the OX40 agonist ivuxolimab. The receptors come from an adult with an advanced solid tumor such as melanoma, head and neck, liver or kidney cancer. Each CDR3 is given with its conserved first and last residue.

cdr3_aa	j_call	v_call
CAWSRSSGANVLTF	TRBJ2-6	TRBV30
CASRAGTGSSGANVLTF	TRBJ2-6	TRBV2
CASTRTGSNTQYF	TRBJ2-3	TRBV25-1
CASSSWPGVEETQYF	TRBJ2-5	TRBV6-1
CASSLHGTGTYEQYF	NA	TRBV11-3
CASSPSRMNTEAFF	TRBJ1-1	TRBV18
CASSPRQGNYGYTF	TRBJ1-2	TRBV7-3
CASSMWSSGSVTQYF	TRBJ2-5	TRBV19
CASSEALGREQFF	TRBJ2-1	TRBV6-1
CASSLGGIQETQYF	TRBJ2-5	TRBV5-4
CASSFTGTPSYNEQFF	TRBJ2-1	TRBV5-1
CASQTRDSENYGYTF	TRBJ1-2	TRBV4-1
CASSLAGAGGPVEQYF	TRBJ2-7	TRBV5-8
CASSLLRQGSNQPQHF	TRBJ1-5	TRBV28